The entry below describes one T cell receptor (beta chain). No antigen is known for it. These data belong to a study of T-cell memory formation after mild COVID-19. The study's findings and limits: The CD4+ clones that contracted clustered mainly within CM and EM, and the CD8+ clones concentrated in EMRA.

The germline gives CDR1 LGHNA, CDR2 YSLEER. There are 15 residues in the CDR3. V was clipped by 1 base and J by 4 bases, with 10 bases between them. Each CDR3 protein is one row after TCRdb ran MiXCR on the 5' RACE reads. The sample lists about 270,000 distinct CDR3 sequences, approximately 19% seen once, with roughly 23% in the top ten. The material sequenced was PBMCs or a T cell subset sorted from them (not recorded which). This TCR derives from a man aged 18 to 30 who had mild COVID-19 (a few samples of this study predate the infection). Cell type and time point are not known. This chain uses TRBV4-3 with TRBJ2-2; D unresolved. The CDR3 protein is CASSQALVSTGELFF. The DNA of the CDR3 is TGCGCCAGCAGCCAAGCCCTGGTGAGCACCGGGGAGCTGTTTTTT.